Listed here is a single T cell receptor (beta chain). This record belongs to a study of blood T cell repertoires in COVID-19. The protocol was immunoSEQ multiplex PCR, while the TCRdb copy is restricted to in-frame clones and leaves out a portion. This sample has approximately 230,000 clones, with roughly 88% found just once. The sequenced sample consisted of peripheral blood. This clonotype was sampled from a woman in her twenties or thirties with COVID-19, enrolled during active disease.

The CDR3 reads CASSFRAVSDNEQFF. In DNA form, the CDR3 reads TGTGCCAGCAGCTTCAGGGCAGTATCAGACAATGAGCAGTTCTTC. The gene calls are TRBV11-3 and TRBJ2-1, with D tentatively TRBD1 (5 bases). The V and J ends lost 3 bases and 5 bases respectively, with 14 bases between them. The germline CDR1 and CDR2 sequences are SGHNT and YENEEA. CDR3 length equals 15 residues. Combining the CDR3 with reference TRBV11-3 and TRBJ2-1 gives the whole variable domain EAGVVQSPRYKIIEKKQPVAFWCNPISGHNTLYWYLQNLGQGPELLIRYENEEAVDDSQLPKDRFSAERLKGVDSTLKIQPAELGDSAVYLCASSFRAVSDNEQFFGPGTRLTVL.